These 20 T cell receptor beta chains originate from one sample sequenced in a study of brain T cells in children with intractable seizures. Profiling relied on immunoSEQ multiplex PCR, and the TCRdb table lists in-frame clones only, not all of them. The sample lists hundreds of thousands of clones, 85% to 95% occurring once. Stated time point: blood from clinic visit 5 months post-surgery; TSC patient then seizure free. The sample was peripheral blood, taken more than 4 months after surgery. These receptors were collected from a boy younger than two with tuberous sclerosis and intractable seizures.

The chain is built from TRBV14 and TRBJ2-1; weak D call: TRBD2 (6 bases). Germline values: CDR1 SGHDN, CDR2 FVKESK. Between the trimmed V and J ends, which lost 1 base and 10 bases, there was a span of 14 bases. The CDR3 covers 14 residues. CDR3 sequence (DNA): TGTGCCAGCAGCCAAGTGCGACTAGTCGACGAGCAGTTCTTC. This translates into CASSQVRLVDEQFF.

About this clone itself: One end of the junction varies from germline; a read error may be responsible. The chain joins TRBV28 to TRBJ1-3, with D possibly TRBD1 on 5 matching bases. This CDR3 region has 15 residues. Per the germline V gene, CDR1 is MDHEN and CDR2 is SYDVKM. CDR3 amino acids: CASSLLGGSGNTIYF. As DNA, the CDR3 is TGTGCCAGCAGCTTATTGGGGGGTTCCGGAAACACCATATATTTT.

The chain combines TRBV2 with TRBJ2-3, with 13 nucleotides matching TRBD2. Trimming cost V 7 bases and J 2 bases; bases outside gene matches: 27. This CDR3 spans 23 amino acids. Germline V gene lookup returns CDR1 SNHLY and CDR2 FYNNEI. The CDR3 protein is CASNGLRAGATSGGAFVTDTQYF. CDR3 coding DNA: TGTGCCAGCAACGGTCTGCGAGCCGGGGCTACTAGCGGGGGGGCTTTTGTCACAGATACGCAGTATTTT.

This chain connects TRBV7-9 to TRBJ2-1; 8 bases fit TRBD2. This CDR3 spans 16 amino acids. With 3 bases clipped from V and 5 bases from J, the junction kept 9 bases outside the gene matches. Germline-derived CDR1 and CDR2 are SEHNR and FQNEAQ (reference sequence). The CDR3, as DNA: TGTGCCAGCAGCTTCGTAGGACTAGCCTATGACAATGAGCAGTTCTTC. As protein: CASSFVGLAYDNEQFF.

This chain uses TRBV2 with TRBJ2-7, with D unresolved. The CDR3 length is 14 residues. The V gene lost 4 bases and the J gene lost 0 bases, with 10 bases spanning the gap. In germline, CDR1 is SNHLY, CDR2 FYNNEI. CDR3 nucleotides: TGTGCCAGCAGTGGGCCTCGCCGCTCCTACGAGCAGTACTTC. Translating it yields CASSGPRRSYEQYF.

J is TRBJ1-2 and V is TRBV19, with D perhaps matching TRBD1 (6 bases). Germline assignment: CDR1 LNHDA and CDR2 SQIVND (reference sequence). Trimming took 7 bases from V and 1 from J, leaving 13 bases between them. The CDR3 is 14 residues long. CDR3: CASTATGVNYGYTF. The CDR3, as DNA: TGTGCCAGTACCGCGACAGGAGTTAACTATGGCTACACCTTC. Full variable domain (remainder filled in from reference TRBV19 and TRBJ1-2): DGGITQSPKYLFRKEGQNVTLSCEQNLNHDAMYWYRQDPGQGLRLIYYSQIVNDFQKGDIAEGYSVSREKKESFPLTVTSAQKNPTAFYLCASTATGVNYGYTFGSGTRLTVV.

This chain connects TRBV21-1 to TRBJ1-1; TRBD1 reflects the table's D call only, with no check against the DNA. TRBV21-1 is a pseudogene. The CDR3 is made up of 16 amino acids. The CDR3 protein is CASSKGTGTVNTEAFF. DNA for the CDR3: TGTGCCAGCAGCAAAGGGACCGGGACAGTGAACACTGAAGCTTTCTTT.

The chain uses TRBV3-1 (or the pseudogene TRBV3-2) and TRBJ2-4; D remains ambiguous. Germline V gene data show CDR1 as LGHDT and CDR2 as YNNKEL (reference sequence). The V end was cut by 1 base, the J end by 5 bases, with 3 bases between. The CDR3 length is 12 residues. CDR3 protein: CASSQAENIQYF. The CDR3, as DNA: TGTGCCAGCAGCCAAGCAGAAAACATTCAGTACTTC.

The gene calls are TRBV5-4 and TRBJ2-5, with TRBD2 matching 8 bases. Trimming cost V 0 bases and J 2 bases; bases outside gene matches: 3. CDR3 length equals 15 residues. Looked up from germline, CDR1 is SGHNT and CDR2 is YYREEE (reference sequence). CDR3 sequence reads: CASSLAAGAQETQYF. In nucleotides, the CDR3 is TGTGCCAGCAGCTTGGCAGCGGGGGCACAAGAGACCCAGTACTTC.

The genes are TRBV4-1 and TRBJ1-3, with D possibly being TRBD1 (5 bases). Germline V gene data show CDR1 as MGHRA and CDR2 as YSYEKL. The V end was cut by 4 bases, the J end by 0 bases, with 19 bases between. The CDR3 loop spans 18 amino acids. CDR3 sequence reads: CASSPLGTRESSGNTIYF. The CDR3 region has the DNA TGCGCCAGCAGCCCATTGGGGACCAGGGAAAGCTCTGGAAACACCATATATTTT.

V usage is TRBV7-9 and J usage is TRBJ2-7; D may be TRBD2 (5 bases). This CDR3 has 15 amino acids. Trimming took off 2 bases at V and 4 bases at J, with 15 bases between the two ends. Germline-derived CDR1 and CDR2 are SEHNR and FQNEAQ (reference sequence). The CDR3 DNA reads TGTGCCAGCAGCTTATATCCGGGGTCGGCTTACGAGCAGTACTTC. This translates into CASSLYPGSAYEQYF.

J is TRBJ2-2 and V is TRBV19; D is possibly TRBD2 (5 bases). Trimming shortened V by 7 bases and J by 6 bases, and 18 bases separated the two germline ends. Germline CDR1 is LNHDA and CDR2 is SQIVND (reference sequence). The CDR3 consists of 15 residues. CDR3 sequence (DNA): TGTGCCAGTACCTCAATACAACTAGTATCCGGGGAGCTGTTTTTT. Amino acids: CASTSIQLVSGELFF.

V usage is TRBV29-1 and J usage is TRBJ1-4; a possible D gene is TRBD1 (5 bases). The CDR3 runs to 13 residues. CDR1 is SQVTM and CDR2 is ANQGSEA in the germline V gene. Trimming took 6 bases from V and 3 from J, leaving 11 bases between them. As DNA, the CDR3 is TGCAGCGTGGTAGGGGATTCTAATGAAAAACTGTTTTTT. This translates into CSVVGDSNEKLFF.

This rearrangement joins TRBV19 to TRBJ2-1; possible D gene TRBD1, 5 bases. V lost 3 bases, J lost 6 bases, and 12 bases lay in between. Germline loops: CDR1 LNHDA, CDR2 SQIVND (reference sequence). CDR3 length equals 14 residues. This CDR3 is CASSIPSRGNEQFF. As DNA, the CDR3 is TGTGCCAGTAGTATCCCCTCTAGGGGCAATGAGCAGTTCTTC.

CDR3 bases: TGTGCCAGCAGCTCTGGGCAGGTCTATAATTCACCCCTCCACTTT. Translated, it gives CASSSGQVYNSPLHF. The V and J genes are TRBV7-9 and TRBJ1-6; D is uncertain. From germline, CDR1 is SEHNR and CDR2 FQNEAQ (reference sequence). There are 15 residues in the CDR3. Trimming pared 4 bases from V and 3 bases from J, leaving 10 bases between.

The gene calls are TRBV19 and TRBJ1-4; maybe TRBD1 (5 bases). The CDR3 covers 15 residues. Germline lookup yields CDR1 LNHDA and CDR2 SQIVND (reference sequence). The V and J ends lost 4 bases and 8 bases respectively, with 17 bases between them. The CDR3 DNA follows: TGTGCCAGTAGTACAACGGAGGGGTTCCGGGAAAAACTGTTTTTT. Residues: CASSTTEGFREKLFF.

The gene calls are TRBV9 and TRBJ2-1; 10 nucleotides match TRBD2. With V trimmed by 3 bases and J by 8 bases, 14 bases remained unmatched. The CDR3 contains 17 residues. The V gene's germline CDR1 is SGDLS and CDR2 YYNGEE. This CDR3 reads CASSGGGDSGRLDEQFF. CDR3 sequence (DNA): TGTGCCAGCAGCGGGGGAGGGGATAGCGGGAGGCTCGATGAGCAGTTCTTC.

The chain links TRBV3-1 (or the pseudogene TRBV3-2) to TRBJ2-5; possibly TRBD1 or TRBD2 for D (5 bases each). This CDR3 region has 15 residues. Germline CDR1 LGHDT, CDR2 YNNKEL (reference sequence). Trimming took off 4 bases at V and 1 base at J, with 13 bases between the two ends. This CDR3 is CASSLGPGAQETQYF. As DNA, the CDR3 is TGTGCCAGCAGCCTCGGGCCCGGGGCCCAAGAGACCCAGTACTTC.

In this sample, this clone turned up a few times. This chain joins TRBV6-5 and TRBJ1-1, with D perhaps TRBD1 (6 bases). The germline V gene encodes CDR1 MNHEY and CDR2 SVGAGI. V lost 5 bases and J 0 bases, leaving 10 bases between the germline ends. The CDR3 runs 14 residues. The CDR3 nucleotides are TGTGCCAGCAGTATGGACAGAATGAACACTGAAGCTTTCTTT. The encoded protein is CASSMDRMNTEAFF.

The genes are TRBV24-1 and TRBJ2-1; 10 bases match TRBD2. This CDR3 spans 16 amino acids. J was trimmed by 5 bases and V by 3 bases; bases with no gene match: 6. The germline CDR1 and CDR2 sequences are KGHDR and SFDVKD. CDR3 sequence (DNA): TGTGCCACCAGTGATCCCCAAAGCGGGAGGGACAATGAGCAGTTCTTC. Translating gives CATSDPQSGRDNEQFF.